This TCR beta chain was identified during a study of shared clonotypes between healthy human individuals. The method was immunoSEQ multiplex PCR; TCRdb's version includes in-frame clones alone and lacks a portion of them. Of about 120,000 clones listed, around 65% are singletons. Adult Caucasians living in Nashville, Tennessee made up all of the donors. This clonotype was sampled from a woman aged 25 to 39 in good health. Source material: memory CD8+ T cells sorted from blood. Subset of the sample: CD45RO+ cells pooled with CCR7-negative TemRA cells.

Written as DNA, the CDR3 is TGTGCCAGCAGTCGGGACAGGGACTATGGCTACACCTTC. Protein: CASSRDRDYGYTF. The J gene is TRBJ1-2, the V gene TRBV6-5, with 9 bases that match TRBD1. The CDR3 contains 13 residues. Germline V gene data show CDR1 as MNHEY and CDR2 as SVGAGI. J lost 3 bases, V lost 5 bases, and 1 base had no gene match.